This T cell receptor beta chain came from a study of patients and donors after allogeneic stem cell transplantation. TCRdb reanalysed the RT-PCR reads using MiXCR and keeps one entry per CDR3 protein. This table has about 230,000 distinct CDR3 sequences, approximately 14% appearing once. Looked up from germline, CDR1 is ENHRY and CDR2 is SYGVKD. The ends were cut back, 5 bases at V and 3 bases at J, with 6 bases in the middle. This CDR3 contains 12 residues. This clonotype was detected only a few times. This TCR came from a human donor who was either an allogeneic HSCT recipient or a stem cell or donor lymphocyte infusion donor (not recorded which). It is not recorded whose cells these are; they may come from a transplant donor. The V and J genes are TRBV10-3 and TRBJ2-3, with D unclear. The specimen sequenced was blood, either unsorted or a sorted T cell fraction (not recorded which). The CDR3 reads CAISRTTDTQYF. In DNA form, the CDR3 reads TGTGCCATCAGTAGGACGACAGATACGCAGTATTTT.